This T cell receptor (beta chain) came from a study of blood T cells in healthy people across ages. A second PCR of about 6 to 12 cycles used a sample-barcoded 5' primer and a J-beta primer mix. TCRdb independently ran MiXCR on the 5' RACE reads; one entry per CDR3 protein. Altogether some 1.8 million distinct CDR3 sequences are present, roughly 43% being singletons, with the ten largest covering 23%. V lost 2 bases, J lost 6 bases, and 11 bases lay in between. From germline, CDR1 is SGDLS and CDR2 YYNGEE. The CDR3 totals 13 residues. The chain carries TRBV9 and TRBJ1-2; perhaps TRBD1 as D (5 bases). The source is a human donor in good health. Sequencing was done on a sample of blood. CDR3 sequence reads: CASSVYGTDGYTF. The CDR3 nucleotides read TGTGCCAGCAGCGTTTACGGGACGGATGGCTACACCTTC.